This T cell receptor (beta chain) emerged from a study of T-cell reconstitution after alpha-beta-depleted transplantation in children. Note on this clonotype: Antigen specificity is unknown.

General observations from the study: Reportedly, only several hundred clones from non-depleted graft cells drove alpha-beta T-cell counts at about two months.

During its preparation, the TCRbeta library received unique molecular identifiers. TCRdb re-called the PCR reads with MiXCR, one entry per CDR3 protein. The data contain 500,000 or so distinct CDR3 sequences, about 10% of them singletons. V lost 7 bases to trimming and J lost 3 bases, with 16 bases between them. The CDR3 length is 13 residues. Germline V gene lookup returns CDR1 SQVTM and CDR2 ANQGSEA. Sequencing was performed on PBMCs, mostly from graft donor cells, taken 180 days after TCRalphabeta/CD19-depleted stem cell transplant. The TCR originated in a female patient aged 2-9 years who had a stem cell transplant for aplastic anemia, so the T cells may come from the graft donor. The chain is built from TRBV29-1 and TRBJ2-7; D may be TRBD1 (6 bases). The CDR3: CSAGARDGYEQYF. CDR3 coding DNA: TGCAGCGCAGGGGCCAGGGACGGCTACGAGCAGTACTTC.